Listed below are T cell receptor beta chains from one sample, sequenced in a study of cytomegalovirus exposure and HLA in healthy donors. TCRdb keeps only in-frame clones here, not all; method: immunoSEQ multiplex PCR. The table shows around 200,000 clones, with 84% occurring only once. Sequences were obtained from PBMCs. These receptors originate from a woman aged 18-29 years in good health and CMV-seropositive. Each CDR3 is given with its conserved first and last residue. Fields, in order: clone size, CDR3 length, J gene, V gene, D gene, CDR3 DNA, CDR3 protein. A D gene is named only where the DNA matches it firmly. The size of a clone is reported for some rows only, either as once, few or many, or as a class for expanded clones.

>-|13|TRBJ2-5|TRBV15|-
TGTGCCACCAGCAGAGCGGGGATGGAGACCCAGTACTTC
CATSRAGMETQYF
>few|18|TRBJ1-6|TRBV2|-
TGTGCCAGCAGTGAAGCCAGGGGCGGGAGCTCCTATAATTCACCCCTCCACTTT
CASSEARGGSSYNSPLHF
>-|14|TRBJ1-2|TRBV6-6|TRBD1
TGTGCCAGCAGTCTGACAGGGAGGAATGCTGGCTACACCTTC
CASSLTGRNAGYTF
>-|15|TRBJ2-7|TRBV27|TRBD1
TGTGCCAGCAGTTTACTCGGGACAGGGAATTACGAGCAGTACTTC
CASSLLGTGNYEQYF
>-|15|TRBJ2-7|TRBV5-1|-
TGCGCCAGCATTATTGTCTTGGCGGGAACCTACGAGCAGTACTTC
CASIIVLAGTYEQYF
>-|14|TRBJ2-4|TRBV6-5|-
TGTGCCAGCACCCCAGCGCTAGCCAAAAACATTCAGTACTTC
CASTPALAKNIQYF
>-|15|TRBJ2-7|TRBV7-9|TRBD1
TGTGCCAGCAAGAGTGGTTCAGGGGGCAACTACGAGCAGTACTTC
CASKSGSGGNYEQYF
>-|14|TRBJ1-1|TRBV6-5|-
TGTGCCAGCAGTTACTCGGGTCCCACGGTCAGGGCTTTCTTT
CASSYSGPTVRAFF
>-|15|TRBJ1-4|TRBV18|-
TGTGCCAGCTCACCCCTGGGGGCACCGGATGAAAAACTGTTTTTT
CASSPLGAPDEKLFF
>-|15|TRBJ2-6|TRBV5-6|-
TGTGCCAGCAGCTATAGGGGCTCTGGGGCCAACGTCCTGACTTTC
CASSYRGSGANVLTF
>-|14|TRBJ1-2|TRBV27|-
TGTGCCAGCAGTTTGGAAGAAAGGGGATATGGCTACACCTTC
CASSLEERGYGYTF
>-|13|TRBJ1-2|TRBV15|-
TGTGCCACCAGCAGACGCAGGGCTGGCGGCTACACCTTC
CATSRRRAGGYTF
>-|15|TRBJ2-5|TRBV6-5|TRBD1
TGTGCCAGCAGGACTCTCAGGGACAGACAAGAGACCCAGTACTTC
CASRTLRDRQETQYF
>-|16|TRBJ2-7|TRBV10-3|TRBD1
TGTGCCATCAGTGAGATAAGAGAGACAGGGGACTACGAGCAGTACTTC
CAISEIRETGDYEQYF
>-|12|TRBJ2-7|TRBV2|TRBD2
TGTGCCAGCCGGGAGGATTCCTACGAGCAGTACTTC
CASREDSYEQYF
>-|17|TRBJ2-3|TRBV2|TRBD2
TGTGCCAGCAGGGAACGCCGCGGGGGGGCCAACACAGATACGCAGTATTTT
CASRERRGGANTDTQYF
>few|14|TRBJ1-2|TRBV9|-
TGTGCCAGCAGCGTACGGCGGAGCGACTATGGCTACACCTTC
CASSVRRSDYGYTF
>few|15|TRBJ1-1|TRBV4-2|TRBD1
TGTGCCAGCAGCCAATCGGACAGGGGGAACACTGAAGCTTTCTTT
CASSQSDRGNTEAFF
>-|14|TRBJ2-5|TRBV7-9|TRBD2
TGTGCCAGCAGGGGGAGGGGATCGCAAGAGACCCAGTACTTC
CASRGRGSQETQYF
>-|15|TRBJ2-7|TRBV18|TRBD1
TGTGCCAGCTCATCGGGACAGGGGGGCCCCTACGAGCAGTACTTC
CASSSGQGGPYEQYF
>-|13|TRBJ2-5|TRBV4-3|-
TGCGCCAGCAGCCAAGGAAGACTAGAGACCCAGTACTTC
CASSQGRLETQYF
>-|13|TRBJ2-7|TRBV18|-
TGTGCCAGCTCACCAGCAGGGAACTACGAGCAGTACTTC
CASSPAGNYEQYF
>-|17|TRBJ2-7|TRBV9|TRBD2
TGTGCCAGCAGCGTAGGATTTAGCGGGGGCGGCTCCTACGAGCAGTACTTC
CASSVGFSGGGSYEQYF
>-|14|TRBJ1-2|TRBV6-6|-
TGTGCCAGCAGTTTTAGTACACAGAACTATGGCTACACCTTC
CASSFSTQNYGYTF
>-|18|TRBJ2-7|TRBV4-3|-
TGCGCCAGCAGCCAGGAAGTACGGCCGACAGGAAGGATCTACGAGCAGTACTTC
CASSQEVRPTGRIYEQYF
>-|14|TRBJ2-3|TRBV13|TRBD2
TGTGCCAGCAGTTTTAGCGGGGGCACAGATACGCAGTATTTT
CASSFSGGTDTQYF
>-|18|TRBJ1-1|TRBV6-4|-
TGTGCCAGCAGTGAGGACGGAGTAAGGGAGGGATGGGGCACTGAAGCTTTCTTT
CASSEDGVREGWGTEAFF
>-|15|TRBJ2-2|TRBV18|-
TGTGCCAGCTCACCAAGGACACCCAACACCGGGGAGCTGTTTTTT
CASSPRTPNTGELFF
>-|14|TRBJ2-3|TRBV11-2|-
TGTGCCATAAGGGGTGGCCCTAGCACAGATACGCAGTATTTT
CAIRGGPSTDTQYF
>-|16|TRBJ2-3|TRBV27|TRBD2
TGTGCCAGCAGTTCCGGGGGCGGGGGGCCTTCAGATACGCAGTATTTT
CASSSGGGGPSDTQYF
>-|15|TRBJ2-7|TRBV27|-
TGTGCCAGCATGGGAGGCTCCCAGGACCCTTACGAGCAGTACTTC
CASMGGSQDPYEQYF
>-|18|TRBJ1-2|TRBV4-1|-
TGCGCCAGCAGCCAGAAGTCCGGGGGGGAGGTGGGCGACTATGGCTACACCTTC
CASSQKSGGEVGDYGYTF
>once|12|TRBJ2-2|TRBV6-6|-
TGTGCCAGCAAGGAGACCACCGGGGAGCTGTTTTTT
CASKETTGELFF
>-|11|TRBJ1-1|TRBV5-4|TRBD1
TGTGCCAGCAGCTTAACAGGGGAGGCTTTCTTT
CASSLTGEAFF
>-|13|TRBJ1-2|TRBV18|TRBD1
TGTGCCAGCTCAACCGGGACAGACTATGGCTACACCTTC
CASSTGTDYGYTF
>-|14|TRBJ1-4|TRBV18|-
TGTGCCAGCTCAAGGGGGTCTACGAATGAAAAACTGTTTTTT
CASSRGSTNEKLFF
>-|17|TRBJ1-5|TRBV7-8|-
TGTGCCAGCAGCTTAGAAGGCACAGGGAAGATAGGTCAGCCCCAGCATTTT
CASSLEGTGKIGQPQHF
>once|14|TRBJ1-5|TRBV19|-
TGTGCCAGTAGTAGTCCCTCCCTTAATCAGCCCCAGCATTTT
CASSSPSLNQPQHF